This entry concerns a single TCR beta chain. These data belong to a study of T cell changes during pregnancy in multiple sclerosis. This CDR3 region has 14 residues. V trimming: 4 bases; J trimming: 4 bases; junction bases outside the gene matches: 6. From germline, CDR1 is LGHNA and CDR2 YNFKEQ. Assay used: immunoSEQ multiplex PCR; TCRdb lists only in-frame clones, some missing. Altogether about 57,000 clones are present, approximately 90% being singletons, with the ten largest covering 3% to 4%. The source of this sequence is a female donor in good health, enrolled as a control in a pregnancy study. The sample consisted of peripheral blood, taken after pregnancy. The chain couples TRBV4-2 to TRBJ2-7; TRBD2 agrees at 8 bases. In nucleotides, the CDR3 is TGTGCCAGCAGCCCCTCCGCTAGCGGGTACGAGCAGTACTTC. Its translation: CASSPSASGYEQYF.